These 18 T cell receptor beta chains share one sample of origin, sequenced in a study of blood T cell repertoires in COVID-19 (dated by TCRdb to about 2020). Library preparation employed the immunoSEQ multiplex PCR assay. TCRdb limited this immuneACCESS table to in-frame rearrangements with V and J called. A share of clones is missing; checked studies link under half to unresolved V genes, and the rest is unexplained. A total of 170,000 or so clones appear in this sample, approximately 90% of them only once. The top ten clonotypes cover roughly 0.85% of the sample. The sequenced sample was peripheral blood. These receptors originate from a young woman who had recovered from COVID-19.

This clone has only one observation. The V and J genes are TRBV7-3 and TRBJ2-3; 8 bases line up with TRBD1. The junction had 5 bases not matched to a gene; V was cut back by 5 bases and J by 4 bases. The CDR3 has 14 amino acids. Germline V gene data show CDR1 as SGHTA and CDR2 as FQGTGA. The CDR3 DNA reads TGTGCCAGCAGCAACGGACAGGGCGCAGATACGCAGTATTTT. It yields the protein CASSNGQGADTQYF.

This chain joins TRBV7-2 and TRBJ1-5; the D is unclear. The CDR3 length is 14 residues. V lost 5 bases and J lost 0, with 8 bases in between. Germline loops: CDR1 SGHTA, CDR2 FQGNSA. CDR3 region: CASSAQNSNQPQHF. Here the CDR3 DNA reads TGTGCCAGCAGCGCCCAGAATAGCAATCAGCCCCAGCATTTT.

In this sample, this clone turned up a few times. The V gene is TRBV7-9, the J gene TRBJ2-3, with 7 bases identical to TRBD1. V lost 4 bases, J lost 5 bases, and 3 bases stayed unmatched. CDR3 size: 13 residues. In germline, CDR1 is SEHNR, CDR2 FQNEAQ (reference sequence). CDR3 in amino acids: CASSSTGEDTQYF. The DNA for the CDR3 is TGTGCCAGCAGCTCTACAGGGGAAGATACGCAGTATTTT. Based on the CDR3 plus reference TRBV7-9 and TRBJ2-3, the full variable domain is DTGVSQNPRHKITKRGQNVTFRCDPISEHNRLYWYRQTLGQGPEFLTYFQNEAQLEKSRLLSDRFSAERPKGSFSTLEIQRTEQGDSAMYLCASSSTGEDTQYFGPGTRLTVL.

Concerning this clone itself: At the DNA level, this CDR3 is encoded by other sequences in the same sample as well. This chain links TRBV19 with TRBJ1-1; D is uncertain. The CDR3 contains 13 residues. Per the germline V gene, CDR1 is LNHDA and CDR2 is SQIVND (reference sequence). Between the trimmed V and J ends, which lost 1 base and 1 base, there was a span of 4 bases. CDR3 sequence: CASSIGRNTEAFF. The CDR3 region has the DNA TGTGCCAGTAGTATAGGGAGGAACACTGAAGCTTTCTTT.

The J gene is TRBJ2-2, the V gene TRBV24-1; 9 bases line up with TRBD1. Trimming at V came to 9 bases and at J to 7 bases, leaving 5 bases not matched to a gene. CDR3 length: 13 amino acids. Per the germline V gene, CDR1 is KGHDR and CDR2 is SFDVKD. The CDR3 loop is CATSQGADGELFF. CDR3 coding DNA: TGTGCCACCTCACAGGGGGCGGACGGGGAGCTGTTTTTT.

The chain employs TRBV7-9 and TRBJ2-7, with unresolved D. This CDR3 is 13 amino acids long. Germline V gives CDR1 SEHNR, CDR2 FQNEAQ (reference sequence). V lost 1 base and J 3 bases, leaving 7 bases between the germline ends. The CDR3 is CASSLVYSYEQYF. CDR3 bases: TGTGCCAGCAGCTTAGTCTACAGCTACGAGCAGTACTTC. The complete variable domain, with remaining parts taken from reference TRBV7-9 and TRBJ2-7, reads DTGVSQNPRHKITKRGQNVTFRCDPISEHNRLYWYRQTLGQGPEFLTYFQNEAQLEKSRLLSDRFSAERPKGSFSTLEIQRTEQGDSAMYLCASSLVYSYEQYFGPGTRLTVT.

V gene TRBV18 combines with J gene TRBJ1-4; D gene ambiguous. Per germline, CDR1 KGHSH and CDR2 LQKENI. CDR3 length: 12 amino acids. With 3 bases removed from V and 7 bases from J, the gap between germline ends came to 6 bases. The CDR3 region is CASSPRGEKLFF. The CDR3 DNA follows: TGTGCCAGCTCACCCCGAGGTGAAAAACTGTTTTTT.

This rearrangement joins TRBV2 to TRBJ1-4, with D possibly matching TRBD1 (6 bases). The CDR3 has 15 residues. V lost 7 bases and J 3 bases, leaving 15 bases between the germline ends. Germline CDR1 SNHLY, CDR2 FYNNEI. DNA for the CDR3: TGTGCCAGCAAGTCAGCAGGGGCTGCTAATGAAAAACTGTTTTTT. It translates to CASKSAGAANEKLFF.

The rearrangement uses TRBV6-5 and TRBJ1-2; tentatively, D is TRBD1 (5 bases). From germline, CDR1 is MNHEY and CDR2 SVGAGI. Trimming took 5 bases from V and 6 from J, leaving 19 bases between them. This CDR3 contains 15 residues. CDR3 in DNA: TGTGCCAGCAGTCCCGAGTGGGAGGGGATGGATGGCTACACCTTC. Translated: CASSPEWEGMDGYTF.

This chain connects TRBV7-9 to TRBJ1-5; TRBD1 matches at 10 bases. CDR1 and CDR2 (germline): SEHNR, FQNEAQ (reference sequence). This CDR3 has 15 residues. Trimming at V came to 5 bases and at J to 2 bases, leaving 3 bases not matched to a gene. The CDR3 DNA sequence: TGTGCCAGCAGCCAGGGGACAGGGGGCAATCAGCCCCAGCATTTT. It is translated as CASSQGTGGNQPQHF.

The rearrangement joins TRBV7-9 to TRBJ1-4, with 10 nucleotides matching TRBD1. The CDR3 is 14 residues long. The germline V gene encodes CDR1 SEHNR and CDR2 FQNEAQ (reference sequence). Trimming removed 5 bases from V and 8 bases from J; junction bases left unmatched: 5. The CDR3 loop is CASSLGQGSEKLFF. The CDR3 DNA reads as TGTGCCAGCAGCCTGGGACAGGGGAGCGAAAAACTGTTTTTT.

The gene calls are TRBV2 and TRBJ1-2; maybe TRBD1 (5 bases). The CDR3 loop spans 14 amino acids. V shed 1 base and J shed 4 bases, with 10 bases lying between them. The germline CDR1 and CDR2 sequences are SNHLY and FYNNEI. The CDR3 nucleotides are TGTGCCAGCAGTGAAGGGGGCCATGGCTATGGCTACACCTTC. Translation: CASSEGGHGYGYTF.

The rearrangement joins TRBV9 to TRBJ2-7; 9 positions agree with TRBD2. CDR1 is SGDLS and CDR2 is YYNGEE in the germline V gene. The V segment lost 6 bases and the J segment 2 bases; nucleotides outside the gene matches: 12. The CDR3 is made up of 16 amino acids. CDR3 bases: TGTGCCAGCACCCTTCGGGGAGCGGGGGGCCCCTACGAGCAGTACTTC. Translating gives CASTLRGAGGPYEQYF.

The chain employs TRBV6-1 and TRBJ2-1, with D perhaps TRBD2 (5 bases). With 2 bases removed from V and 0 bases from J, the gap between germline ends came to 14 bases. The CDR3 totals 17 residues. CDR1 MNHNS and CDR2 SASEGT come from the germline V gene. CDR3 residues: CASSETRLAASYNEQFF. CDR3 DNA sequence: TGTGCCAGCAGTGAAACGAGGCTAGCAGCCTCCTACAATGAGCAGTTCTTC.

This clone was counted once. J is TRBJ1-2 and V is TRBV6-2 or TRBV6-3; D gene unclear. V was clipped by 6 bases and J by 7 bases, with 15 bases between them. The V gene's germline CDR1 is MNHEY and CDR2 SVGEGT. The CDR3 runs 13 residues. CDR3 loop: CASSATPESGYTF. CDR3 coding DNA: TGTGCCAGCAGCGCCACACCCGAAAGTGGCTACACCTTC.

The chain joins TRBV24-1 to TRBJ2-5; D perhaps matches TRBD2 (5 bases). The CDR3 runs to 11 residues. Trimming took 9 bases from V and 5 from J, leaving 9 bases between them. The germline CDR1 and CDR2 sequences are KGHDR and SFDVKD. CDR3 sequence: CATLRGETQYF. The CDR3 DNA reads TGTGCCACCCTAAGAGGGGAGACCCAGTACTTC.

The chain couples TRBV2 to TRBJ1-3, with D possibly being TRBD1 (5 bases). The CDR3 loop spans 14 amino acids. The V end lost 6 bases, the J end lost 4 bases, and 13 bases lay between the germline ends. Germline-derived CDR1 and CDR2 are SNHLY and FYNNEI. CDR3 nucleotide sequence: TGTGCCAGCAGCACGGGGCTAGCGGGAAACACCATATATTTT. This encodes CASSTGLAGNTIYF. Full variable domain (remainder filled in from reference TRBV2 and TRBJ1-3): EPEVTQTPSHQVTQMGQEVILRCVPISNHLYFYWYRQILGQKVEFLVSFYNNEISEKSEIFDDQFSVERPDGSNFTLKIRSTKLEDSAMYFCASSTGLAGNTIYFGEGSWLTVV.

The rearrangement links TRBV7-6 to TRBJ2-1; 10 nucleotides align to TRBD2. This CDR3 has 16 amino acids. The V gene's germline CDR1 is SGHVS and CDR2 FNYEAQ. V dropped 1 base and J dropped 8; count of bases not matched to a gene: 8. As DNA, the CDR3 is TGTGCCAGCAGCTTAGGGGGGACTAGCGCCCCCTATGAGCAGTTCTTC. Amino acid sequence: CASSLGGTSAPYEQFF. The full variable domain, in which reference TRBV7-6 and TRBJ2-1 provide the parts outside the CDR3, is GAGVSQSPRYKVTKRGQDVALRCDPISGHVSLYWYRQALGQGPEFLTYFNYEAQQDKSGLPNDRFSAERPEGSISTLTIQRTEQRDSAMYRCASSLGGTSAPYEQFFGPGTRLTVL.